This T cell receptor beta chain was identified in a study of pediatric ulcerative colitis. Profiled with immunoSEQ multiplex PCR; TCRdb holds only in-frame clones, not every one. The sample yields 13,000 to 15,000 clones, 85% to 90% seen once. CDR3 length equals 14 residues. V lost 1 base and J lost 0, with 7 bases in between. Looked up from germline, CDR1 is SGHTA and CDR2 is FQGNSA. The clonotype was recovered from a boy aged 5 to 17 with moderate ulcerative colitis. The sequencing input was blood. The chain recombines TRBV7-2 with TRBJ2-7; D call uncertain. The CDR3 spells CASSLDSFSYEQYF. The DNA of the CDR3 is TGTGCCAGCAGCTTAGATTCATTCTCCTACGAGCAGTACTTC. Filled out from reference TRBV7-2 and TRBJ2-7, the complete variable domain reads GAGVSQSPSNKVTEKGKDVELRCDPISGHTALYWYRQSLGQGLEFLIYFQGNSAPDKSGLPSDRFSAERTGGSVSTLTIQRTQQEDSAVYLCASSLDSFSYEQYFGPGTRLTVT.